These 20 T cell receptor beta chains came from one sample sequenced in a study of OX40 agonist ivuxolimab in advanced cancers. Repertoires were generated with immunoSEQ multiplex PCR, while TCRdb's copy carries only in-frame clones and drops some. The sample has about 67,000 clones, 80% to 95% seen once; the top ten hold less than 2.5%. This material consisted of CD4+ or CD8+ T cells sorted from blood, taken in a trial of the OX40 agonist ivuxolimab. The origin of the receptors is an adult with an advanced solid tumor such as melanoma, head and neck, liver or kidney cancer.

V gene TRBV2 combines with J gene TRBJ2-2; 9 positions match TRBD2. The V and J ends lost 8 bases and 4 bases, in that order; junction bases with no gene match: 5. The CDR3 totals 14 residues. CDR1 is SNHLY and CDR2 is FYNNEI in the germline V gene. CDR3 bases: TGTGCCAGCCTTAGCGGGAGCGTCACCGGGGAGCTGTTTTTT. It codes for CASLSGSVTGELFF.

V is TRBV12-1 and J is TRBJ2-5; the D call of TRBD1 is as the table states it, not checked on the DNA. TRBV12-1 is termed a pseudogene. CDR3 length: 15 amino acids. The chain's CDR3 is CANPLSGPRKETQYF. In DNA, the CDR3 is TGTGCCAACCCCCTCTCAGGCCCACGCAAAGAGACCCAGTACTTC.

V usage is TRBV28 and J usage is TRBJ2-3; no clear D gene. The V gene's germline CDR1 is MDHEN and CDR2 SYDVKM. The ends were cut back, 4 bases at V and 11 bases at J, with 10 bases in the middle. The CDR3 is 11 amino acids. The CDR3 bases are TGTGCCAGCAGTTACAACGTAGAGCAGTATTTT. Its translation: CASSYNVEQYF.

V is TRBV5-1 and J is TRBJ2-7; 9 bases are shared with TRBD1. This CDR3 region has 13 residues. Germline V CDR1 and CDR2: SGHRS, YFSETQ. With V trimmed by 8 bases and J by 4 bases, 7 bases remained unmatched. The CDR3 loop is CARGTGFGYEQYF. The CDR3 DNA reads as TGCGCCAGAGGGACAGGGTTTGGGTACGAGCAGTACTTC. Full variable domain (missing parts from reference TRBV5-1 and TRBJ2-7): KAGVTQTPRYLIKTRGQQVTLSCSPISGHRSVSWYQQTPGQGLQFLFEYFSETQRNKGNFPGRFSGRQFSNSRSEMNVSTLELGDSALYLCARGTGFGYEQYFGPGTRLTVT.

V gene TRBV9 combines with J gene TRBJ2-7; possible D gene TRBD1, 6 bases. The CDR3 runs to 14 residues. Trimming cost V 2 bases and J 0 bases, with 9 bases left between them. CDR1 is SGDLS, CDR2 YYNGEE, per germline. The DNA for the CDR3 is TGTGCCAGCAGCGTTCAGGGGAGCTCCTACGAGCAGTACTTC. Protein product: CASSVQGSSYEQYF. The full variable domain, its missing parts supplied by reference TRBV9 and TRBJ2-7, is DSGVTQTPKHLITATGQRVTLRCSPRSGDLSVYWYQQSLDQGLQFLIQYYNGEERAKGNILERFSAQQFPDLHSELNLSSLELGDSALYFCASSVQGSSYEQYFGPGTRLTVT.

In DNA, the CDR3 is TGTGCCAGCAGCTTAGTCGCGGGAGGCTCCTACGAGCAGTACTTC. Translated: CASSLVAGGSYEQYF. The chain links TRBV11-3 to TRBJ2-7, with 8 bases identical to TRBD2. The CDR3 extends over 15 amino acids. J was trimmed by 0 bases and V by 1 base; bases with no gene match: 2. The germline V gene has CDR1 SGHNT and CDR2 YENEEA.

The chain employs TRBV19 and TRBJ2-3; maybe TRBD2 (5 bases). The V gene's germline CDR1 is LNHDA and CDR2 SQIVND (reference sequence). The CDR3 runs 16 residues. V was pared by 1 base and J by 1 base, with 12 bases between. The CDR3 loop reads CASSIGTLGGTDTQYF. CDR3 coding DNA: TGTGCCAGTAGTATAGGAACCCTGGGAGGCACAGATACGCAGTATTTT.

The genes are TRBV6-1 and TRBJ2-3, with D possibly matching TRBD2 (5 bases). This CDR3 contains 12 residues. Trimming took off 10 bases at V and 2 bases at J, with 10 bases between the two ends. Germline assignment: CDR1 MNHNS and CDR2 SASEGT. The CDR3 DNA is TGTGCCACGAGGGAGACCACAGATACGCAGTATTTT. Translated: CATRETTDTQYF.

The chain employs TRBV7-3 and TRBJ2-1, with TRBD2 matching over 7 bases. The CDR3 sequence is 16 residues long. V dropped 0 bases and J dropped 7; count of bases not matched to a gene: 9. Germline V gene data show CDR1 as SGHTA and CDR2 as FQGTGA. CDR3 nucleotide sequence: TGTGCCAGCAGCTTAACCTTTGGCGGGGGTTGGAATGAGCAGTTCTTC. This encodes CASSLTFGGGWNEQFF.

This clone was recorded only once. The genes are TRBV7-2 and TRBJ1-1, with D possibly matching TRBD1 (5 bases). Trimming cost V 1 base and J 7 bases, with 10 bases left between them. Germline CDR1 is SGHTA and CDR2 is FQGNSA. The CDR3 totals 13 residues. In DNA, the CDR3 is TGTGCCAGCAGCTTAGGGGGCGGTTATGAAGCTTTCTTT. Its translation: CASSLGGGYEAFF.

The chain combines TRBV19 with TRBJ2-2, with D hard to call. V was cut by 10 bases and J by 3 bases, with 15 bases left in between. This CDR3 comprises 14 residues. Germline CDR1 is LNHDA and CDR2 is SQIVND (reference sequence). CDR3 sequence (DNA): TGTGCCACCCTCTCCGGGTCTCACACCGGGGAGCTGTTTTTT. The encoded protein is CATLSGSHTGELFF.

The chain couples TRBV4-2 to TRBJ1-2; D gene unclear. The CDR3 has 14 residues. V was clipped by 0 bases and J by 0 bases, with 5 bases between them. Germline CDR1 LGHNA, CDR2 YNFKEQ. CDR3 region: CASSQEGTNYGYTF. Written as DNA, the CDR3 is TGTGCCAGCAGCCAAGAGGGCACTAACTATGGCTACACCTTC.

The chain couples TRBV6-6 to TRBJ2-5; 7 bases match TRBD1. The germline V gene has CDR1 MNHNY and CDR2 SVGAGI (reference sequence). This CDR3 has 15 amino acids. Trimming took 5 bases from V and 5 from J; bases not matched to a gene: 11. The CDR3 DNA follows: TGTGCCAGCAGTGCTACAGGGGCTTTTGGGGAGACCCAGTACTTC. Its translation: CASSATGAFGETQYF.

The chain carries TRBV6-5 and TRBJ2-7; no definite D call. CDR3 size: 13 residues. V was cut by 10 bases and J by 0 bases, with 13 bases left in between. CDR1 is MNHEY and CDR2 is SVGAGI in the germline V gene. CDR3 in DNA: TGTGCCACCTTTGATGCGAGCTCCTACGAGCAGTACTTC. This translates into CATFDASSYEQYF.

The J gene is TRBJ2-3, the V gene TRBV7-2, with D perhaps matching TRBD2 (5 bases). The germline V gene has CDR1 SGHTA and CDR2 FQGNSA. CDR3 length: 13 residues. The germline V and J ends were trimmed by 6 bases and 4 bases, with 11 bases remaining between them. This CDR3 reads CASSLRGPDTQYF. CDR3 coding DNA: TGTGCCAGCAGTCTCCGGGGTCCAGATACGCAGTATTTT. Combining the CDR3 with reference TRBV7-2 and TRBJ2-3 gives the whole variable domain GAGVSQSPSNKVTEKGKDVELRCDPISGHTALYWYRQSLGQGLEFLIYFQGNSAPDKSGLPSDRFSAERTGGSVSTLTIQRTQQEDSAVYLCASSLRGPDTQYFGPGTRLTVL.

This chain links TRBV18 with TRBJ2-1; TRBD2 aligns across 11 bases. The germline gives CDR1 KGHSH, CDR2 LQKENI. Unmatched junction bases numbered 6, after V lost 3 bases and J lost 2 bases. This CDR3 has 17 residues. In nucleotides, the CDR3 is TGTGCCAGCTCACCGAGTAGCGGGGGGGCGACCTACAATGAGCAGTTCTTC. The encoded protein is CASSPSSGGATYNEQFF.

V and J are TRBV28 and TRBJ2-3; D uncertain. Trimming took off 7 bases at V and 1 base at J, with 12 bases between the two ends. Germline V gene lookup returns CDR1 MDHEN and CDR2 SYDVKM. The CDR3 totals 14 residues. CDR3 amino acids: CASTEEPGTDTQYF. The CDR3 DNA sequence: TGTGCCAGCACCGAGGAACCAGGCACAGATACGCAGTATTTT.

V usage is TRBV28 and J usage is TRBJ1-2; D gene uncertain. From germline, CDR1 is MDHEN and CDR2 SYDVKM. V was clipped by 3 bases and J by 3 bases, with 8 bases between them. The length of the CDR3 is 13 residues. CDR3 protein: CASSLVTDYGYTF. CDR3 DNA: TGTGCCAGCAGTTTGGTAACAGACTATGGCTACACCTTC.

V usage is TRBV5-1 and J usage is TRBJ1-1; D gene unclear. The V gene's germline CDR1 is SGHRS and CDR2 YFSETQ. The CDR3 consists of 13 residues. The V and J ends lost 0 bases and 8 bases respectively, with 11 bases between them. CDR3 region: CASSLGGPEEAFF. In nucleotides, the CDR3 is TGCGCCAGCAGCTTGGGTGGCCCGGAGGAAGCTTTCTTT.

V gene TRBV6-1 combines with J gene TRBJ2-5; D uncertain. CDR1 and CDR2 from the germline V gene are MNHNS and SASEGT. The CDR3 extends over 13 amino acids. V lost 7 bases and J 5 bases, leaving 14 bases between the germline ends. CDR3 nucleotides: TGTGCCAGCATCTTAGGGCCCGAGGAGACCCAGTACTTC. This encodes CASILGPEETQYF.